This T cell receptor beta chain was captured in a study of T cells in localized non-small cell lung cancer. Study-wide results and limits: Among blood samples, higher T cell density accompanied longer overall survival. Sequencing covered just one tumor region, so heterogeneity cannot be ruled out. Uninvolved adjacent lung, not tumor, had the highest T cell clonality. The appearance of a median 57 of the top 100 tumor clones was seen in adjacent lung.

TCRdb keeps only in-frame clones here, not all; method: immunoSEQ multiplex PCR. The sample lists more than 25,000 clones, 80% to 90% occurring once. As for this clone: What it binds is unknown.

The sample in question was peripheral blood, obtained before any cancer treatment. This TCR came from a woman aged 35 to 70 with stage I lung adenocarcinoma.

In nucleotides, the CDR3 is TGTGCCAGCAGTCAATCACAGGGGAAGGTTGATGGCTACACCTTC. As protein: CASSQSQGKVDGYTF. This sequence joins TRBV2 and TRBJ1-2, with 7 bases fitting TRBD1. The junction had 12 bases not matched to a gene; V was cut back by 5 bases and J by 6 bases. Looked up from germline, CDR1 is SNHLY and CDR2 is FYNNEI. There are 15 residues in the CDR3.